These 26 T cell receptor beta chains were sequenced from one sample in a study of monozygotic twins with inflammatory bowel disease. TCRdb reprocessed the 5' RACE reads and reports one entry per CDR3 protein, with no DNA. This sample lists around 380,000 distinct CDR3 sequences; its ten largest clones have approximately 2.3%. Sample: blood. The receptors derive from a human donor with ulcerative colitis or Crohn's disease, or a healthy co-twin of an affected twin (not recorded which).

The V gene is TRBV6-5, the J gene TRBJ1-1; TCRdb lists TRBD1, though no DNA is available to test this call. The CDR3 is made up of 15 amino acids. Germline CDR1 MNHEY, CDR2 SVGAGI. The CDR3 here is CASSHPTGGATEAFF.

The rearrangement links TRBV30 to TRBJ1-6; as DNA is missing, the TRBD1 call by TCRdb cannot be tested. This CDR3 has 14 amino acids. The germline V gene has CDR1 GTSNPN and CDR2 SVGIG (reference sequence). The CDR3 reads CAWSVRGAASPLHF.

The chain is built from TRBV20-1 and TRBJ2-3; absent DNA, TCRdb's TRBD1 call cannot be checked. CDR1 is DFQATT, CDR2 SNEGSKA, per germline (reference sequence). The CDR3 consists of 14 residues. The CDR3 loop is CSARTGAGTDTQYF.

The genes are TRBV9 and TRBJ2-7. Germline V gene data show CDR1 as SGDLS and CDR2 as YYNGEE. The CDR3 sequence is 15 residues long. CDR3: CASSAQDRGSYEQYF.

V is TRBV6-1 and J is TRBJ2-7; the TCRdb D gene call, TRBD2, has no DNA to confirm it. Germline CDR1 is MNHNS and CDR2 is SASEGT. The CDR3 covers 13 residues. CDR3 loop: CASSEFRGLEQYF.

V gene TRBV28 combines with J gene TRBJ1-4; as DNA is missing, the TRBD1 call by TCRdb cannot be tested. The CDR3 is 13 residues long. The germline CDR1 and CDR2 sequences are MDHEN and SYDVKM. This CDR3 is CASRLSGTEELFF.

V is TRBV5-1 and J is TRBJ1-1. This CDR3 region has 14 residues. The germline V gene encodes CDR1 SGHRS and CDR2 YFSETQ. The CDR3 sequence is CASSLDVRNTEAFF.

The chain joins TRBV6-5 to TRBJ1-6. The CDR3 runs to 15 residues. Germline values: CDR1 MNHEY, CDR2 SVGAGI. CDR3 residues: CASMVDSNYNSPLHF.

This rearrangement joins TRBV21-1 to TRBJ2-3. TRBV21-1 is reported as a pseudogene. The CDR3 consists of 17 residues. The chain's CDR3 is CASSKERKITDTDTQYF.

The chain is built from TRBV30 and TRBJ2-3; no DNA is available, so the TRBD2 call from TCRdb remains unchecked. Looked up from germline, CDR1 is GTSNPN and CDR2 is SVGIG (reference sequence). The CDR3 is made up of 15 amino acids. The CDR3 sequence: CAWSNLAGVTDTQYF. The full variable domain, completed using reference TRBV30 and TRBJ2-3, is SQTIHQWPATLVQPVGSPLSLECTVEGTSNPNLYWYRQAAGRGLQLLFYSVGIGQISSEVPQNLSASRPQDRQFILSSKKLLLSDSGFYLCAWSNLAGVTDTQYFGPGTRLTVL.

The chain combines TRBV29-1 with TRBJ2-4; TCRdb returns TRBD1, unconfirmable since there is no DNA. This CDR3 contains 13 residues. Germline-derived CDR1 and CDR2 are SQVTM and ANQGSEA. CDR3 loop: CSVARGGGNIQYF.

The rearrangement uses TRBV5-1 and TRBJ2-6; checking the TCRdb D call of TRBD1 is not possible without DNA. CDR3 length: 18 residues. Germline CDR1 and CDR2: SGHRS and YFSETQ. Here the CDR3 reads CSSSLQQPPFSGANVLTF.

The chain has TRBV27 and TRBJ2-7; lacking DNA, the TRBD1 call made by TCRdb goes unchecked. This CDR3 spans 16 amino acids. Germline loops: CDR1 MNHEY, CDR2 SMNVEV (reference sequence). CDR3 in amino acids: CASSNAGTTFPYEQYF.

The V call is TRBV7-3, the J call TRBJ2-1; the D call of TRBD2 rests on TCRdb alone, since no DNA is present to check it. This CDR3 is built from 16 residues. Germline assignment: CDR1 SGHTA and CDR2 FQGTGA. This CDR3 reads CASSPHASGSYNEQFF.

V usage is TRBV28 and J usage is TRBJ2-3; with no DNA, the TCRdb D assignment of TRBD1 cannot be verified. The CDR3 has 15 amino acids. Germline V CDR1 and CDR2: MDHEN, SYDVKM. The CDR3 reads CASSPMGQPGDTQYF.

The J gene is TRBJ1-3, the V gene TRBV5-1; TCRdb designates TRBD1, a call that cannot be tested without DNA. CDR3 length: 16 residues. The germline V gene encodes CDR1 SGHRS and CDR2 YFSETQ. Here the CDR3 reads CASSKGQGGSGNTIYF.

The CDR3 sequence is CASSYQGQWYEKLFF. The rearrangement joins TRBV6-5 to TRBJ1-4; there is no DNA to check the TCRdb D call of TRBD1. The CDR3 runs to 15 residues. Germline V gives CDR1 MNHEY, CDR2 SVGAGI.

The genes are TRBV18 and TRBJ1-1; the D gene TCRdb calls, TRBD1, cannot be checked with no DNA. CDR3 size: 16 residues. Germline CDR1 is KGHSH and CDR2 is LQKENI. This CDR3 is CASSPNNRATNTEAFF.

CDR3 protein: CASSENPWGAGANVLTF. The chain carries TRBV6-1 and TRBJ2-6; TCRdb returns TRBD1, unconfirmable since there is no DNA. The germline CDR1 and CDR2 sequences are MNHNS and SASEGT. The CDR3 totals 17 residues.

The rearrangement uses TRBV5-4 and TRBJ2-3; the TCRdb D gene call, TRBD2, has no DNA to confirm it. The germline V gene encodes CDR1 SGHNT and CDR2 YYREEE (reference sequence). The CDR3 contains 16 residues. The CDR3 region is CASSKGTSESTDTQYF.

CDR3 amino acids: CASSHRRGTRTYNEQFF. The chain recombines TRBV5-1 with TRBJ2-1; TCRdb returns TRBD2, unconfirmable since there is no DNA. CDR1 SGHRS and CDR2 YFSETQ come from the germline V gene. The CDR3 runs 17 residues. The full variable domain, in which reference TRBV5-1 and TRBJ2-1 provide the parts outside the CDR3, is KAGVTQTPRYLIKTRGQQVTLSCSPISGHRSVSWYQQTPGQGLQFLFEYFSETQRNKGNFPGRFSGRQFSNSRSEMNVSTLELGDSALYLCASSHRRGTRTYNEQFFGPGTRLTVL.

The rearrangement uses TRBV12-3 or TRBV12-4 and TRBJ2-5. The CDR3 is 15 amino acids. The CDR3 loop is CASSFTLPVRETQYF.

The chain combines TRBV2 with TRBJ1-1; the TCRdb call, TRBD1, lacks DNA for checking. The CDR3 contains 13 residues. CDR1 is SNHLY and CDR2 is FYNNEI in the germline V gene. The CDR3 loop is CASSNRVNTEAFF.

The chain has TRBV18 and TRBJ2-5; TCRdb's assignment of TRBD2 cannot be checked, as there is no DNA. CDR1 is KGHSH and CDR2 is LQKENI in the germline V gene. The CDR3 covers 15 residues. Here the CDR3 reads CASSPPSRPRETQYF.

This CDR3 reads CSVDKRDNTGELFF. This chain uses TRBV29-1 with TRBJ2-2; TCRdb gives TRBD2 as the D gene, but with no DNA this cannot be confirmed. This CDR3 has 14 residues. The germline V gene has CDR1 SQVTM and CDR2 ANQGSEA.

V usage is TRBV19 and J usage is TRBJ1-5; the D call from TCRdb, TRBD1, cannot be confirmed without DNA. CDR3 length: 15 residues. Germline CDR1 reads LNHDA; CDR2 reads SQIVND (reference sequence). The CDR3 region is CASSLEGLSNQPQHF.